Described below is a single TCR beta chain sequence and its context. These data originate in a study of beta chain features in type 1 diabetes. The entirety of the isolated RNA underwent reverse transcription, so expressed TCRB transcripts were sequenced. Sequenced by immunoSEQ multiplex PCR; TCRdb stores in-frame clones only, minus some. The table includes 250,000 to 350,000 clones, 11% detected once. With 5 bases clipped from V and 0 bases from J, the junction kept 8 bases outside the gene matches. Germline V gene lookup returns CDR1 SGHTA and CDR2 FQGTGA. This CDR3 region has 16 residues. The chain employs TRBV7-3 and TRBJ2-5; 8 bases fit TRBD1. The TCR was taken from a woman aged 25-40 years in good health. Sequenced sample: naive CD4+ T cells from blood. CDR3 amino acids: CASSRQGAGNQETQYF. CDR3 DNA: TGTGCCAGCAGCCGGCAGGGGGCTGGTAACCAAGAGACCCAGTACTTC.